The clone carrying this TCR beta chain was counted at least ten times. Its antigen is undetermined. The entry originates in a study of T cells after yellow fever vaccination. Study-wide points: There was a small share of clonotypes that showed up in both the CD4 and CD8 compartments. The presence of abundant clonotypes contaminating from the bulk population was possible in FACS-sorted repertoires.

The V and J ends lost 4 bases and 5 bases, in that order; junction bases with no gene match: 8. Per the germline V gene, CDR1 is SEHNR and CDR2 is FQNEAQ (reference sequence). CDR3 length: 15 residues. 5'RACE template switching generated TCR cDNA, adding a universal primer site and UMIs. MiXCR, applied by TCRdb to the 5' RACE reads, yields one record per CDR3 protein. This sample has about 30,000 distinct CDR3 sequences, with around 4.8% found just once. The V and J genes are TRBV7-9 and TRBJ2-5; TRBD1 agrees at 9 bases. This TCR derives from a man aged 25-45 years who received the YFV17D yellow fever vaccine. This material consisted of CD8+ T cells sorted from PBMCs, taken 5 days after the yellow fever booster vaccination. CDR3 protein: CASSSWTGARETQYF. The CDR3 DNA follows: TGTGCCAGCAGCTCCTGGACAGGGGCTCGCGAGACCCAGTACTTC.